This TCR beta chain was captured in a study of cytomegalovirus exposure and HLA in healthy donors. With respect to this clone: Its antigen is unidentified.

General observations from the study: The Asian-associated ancestry cluster reportedly had fewer N-insertions than the roughly 700-donor mean in a later analysis.

PCR was performed using 60 Vbeta and 13 Jbeta primers. Data came from immunoSEQ multiplex PCR; TCRdb stores just in-frame clones and leaves some out. The table for this sample gives roughly 140,000 clones. V was clipped by 2 bases and J by 6 bases, with 16 bases between them. Germline CDR1 reads KGHSH; CDR2 reads LQKENI. The CDR3 has 15 residues. This receptor was taken from a male donor in good health and CMV-seronegative. The J gene is TRBJ1-1, the V gene TRBV18, with D tentatively TRBD1 (6 bases). The sample comprised PBMCs. The CDR3 sequence: CASSPGGSGHAEAFF. The CDR3 region has the DNA TGTGCCAGCTCACCAGGGGGCTCTGGCCATGCTGAAGCTTTCTTT.